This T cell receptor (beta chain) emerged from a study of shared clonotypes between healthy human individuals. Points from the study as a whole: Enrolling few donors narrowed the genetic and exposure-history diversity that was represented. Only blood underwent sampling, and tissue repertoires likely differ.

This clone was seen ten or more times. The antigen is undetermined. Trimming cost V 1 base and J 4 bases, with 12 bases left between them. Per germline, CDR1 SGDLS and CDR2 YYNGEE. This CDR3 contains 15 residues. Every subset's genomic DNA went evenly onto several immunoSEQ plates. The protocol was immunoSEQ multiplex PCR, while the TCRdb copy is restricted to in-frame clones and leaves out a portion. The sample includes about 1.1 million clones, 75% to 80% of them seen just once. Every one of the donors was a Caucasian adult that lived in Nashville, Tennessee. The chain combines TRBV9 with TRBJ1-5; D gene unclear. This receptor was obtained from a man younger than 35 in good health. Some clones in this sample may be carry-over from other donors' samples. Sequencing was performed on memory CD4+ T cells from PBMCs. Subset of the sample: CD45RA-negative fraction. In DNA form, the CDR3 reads TGTGCCAGCAGCGTATCCAGTAGCGGTAATCAGCCCCAGCATTTT. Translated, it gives CASSVSSSGNQPQHF.